Following are 5 T cell receptor beta chains from one sample sequenced in a study of blood T cell repertoires in COVID-19. Only in-frame clones appear in the TCRdb table, and some are missing; sequencing was by immunoSEQ multiplex PCR. Here the sample spans some 210,000 clones, about 84% being singletons. Sequenced sample: PBMCs or T cells enriched from blood (not recorded which). The source of these receptors is a man aged 25 to 40 with acute COVID-19.

The rearrangement joins TRBV11-2 to TRBJ1-4; 8 bases align to TRBD1. With V trimmed by 5 bases and J by 7 bases, 6 bases remained unmatched. Germline-derived CDR1 and CDR2 are SGHAT and FQNNGV. This CDR3 is 14 amino acids long. Here the CDR3 DNA reads TGTGCCAGCAGCCACTGGCAGGGGGCTGAAAAACTGTTTTTT. Protein product: CASSHWQGAEKLFF.

This rearrangement joins TRBV6-5 to TRBJ1-2, with unresolved D. Trimming removed 3 bases from V and 6 bases from J, with 14 bases in between. Germline lookup yields CDR1 MNHEY and CDR2 SVGAGI. The CDR3 has 14 amino acids. Written as DNA, the CDR3 is TGTGCCAGCAGTTATTCGGGTCCTTTTCATGGCTACACCTTC. Protein sequence: CASSYSGPFHGYTF.

This sequence joins TRBV10-3 and TRBJ1-6, with TRBD1 identical over 8 bases. This CDR3 contains 13 residues. V was pared by 8 bases and J by 8 bases, with 5 bases of the junction left unmatched. Germline CDR1 is ENHRY and CDR2 is SYGVKD. The CDR3: CAIRTGRDSPLHF. The CDR3 nucleotides read TGTGCCATCCGGACAGGGAGAGATTCACCCCTCCACTTT.

The table lists this clone with a count of one. The V and J genes are TRBV28 and TRBJ1-5; D possibly corresponds to TRBD1 (6 bases). The V and J ends lost 6 bases and 1 base respectively, with 13 bases between them. Germline assignment: CDR1 MDHEN and CDR2 SYDVKM. The CDR3 has 15 amino acids. The CDR3 DNA follows: TGTGCCAGCAGGGGGGCAGAGGGGAGCAATCAGCCCCAGCATTTT. Protein: CASRGAEGSNQPQHF.

This clone was seen just once. This sequence joins TRBV27 and TRBJ2-3; 8 bases fit TRBD2. Losses at the gene ends were 7 bases for V and 4 bases for J; bases not matched to a gene: 7. The V gene's germline CDR1 is MNHEY and CDR2 SMNVEV (reference sequence). The CDR3 spans 14 residues. The CDR3 reads CASKLAGVPDTQYF. The CDR3, as DNA: TGTGCCAGCAAGCTAGCGGGTGTCCCAGATACGCAGTATTTT.